This is a list of T cell receptor beta chains from one sample in a study of T cells in Graves' hyperthyroidism and ophthalmopathy. TCRdb reprocessed the multiplex PCR reads with MiXCR, giving one entry per CDR3 protein. The table includes 610,000 or so distinct CDR3 sequences, about half detected once. Material: peripheral blood or thyroid tissue (not recorded which). These receptors originate from a woman aged 18-29 years with Graves' hyperthyroidism. Each CDR3 is given with its conserved first and last residue. The order of the fields is CDR3 DNA, CDR3 protein, V gene, J gene, D gene, clone size. The D gene is left open where the match is weak. Expanded clones get a size class; other rows say once, few or many, or leave the size out.

TGCAGTGCTAGAGATGCAGGCGGGGAGCTGTTTTTT	CSARDAGGELFF	TRBV20-1	TRBJ2-2	NA	many
TGTGCCAGCAGCTTGGCGTCCGACAGGTACGATTACGAGCAGTACTTC	CASSLASDRYDYEQYF	TRBV5-6	TRBJ2-7	NA	once
TGCGCCAGCAGCTTAACGGTGACTAGGGGCAATCCGGATGGCTACACCTTC	CASSLTVTRGNPDGYTF	TRBV5-1	TRBJ1-2	NA	NA
TGCAGTGCTAGATACGGCGAGCAGTTCTTC	CSARYGEQFF	TRBV20-1	TRBJ2-1	NA	NA
TGCAGCGTTGTTGAGGACCGGCCTGAAGCGAATGAGCAGTACTTC	CSVVEDRPEANEQYF	TRBV29-1	TRBJ2-7	NA	NA
TGTGCCAGCAGCTTAGGACAGGGAGGCGGTCAGCCCCAGCATTTT	CASSLGQGGGQPQHF	TRBV7-8	TRBJ1-5	TRBD1	NA
TGCAGCGGAAAGGGACACTACACCGGGGAGCTGTTTTTT	CSGKGHYTGELFF	TRBV29-1	TRBJ2-2	NA	NA
TGTGCCACCAGCAGAGATGAGGACAGTAACTATGGCTACACCTTC	CATSRDEDSNYGYTF	TRBV15	TRBJ1-2	NA	many
TGTGCTAGCAGCCTTCGGACAGGGAATGACGGGGAGCAGTACTTC	CASSLRTGNDGEQYF	TRBV7-7	TRBJ2-7	TRBD1	NA
TGTGCCAGCAGCGATACTAGATCCGGGTCCGAAAAACTGTTTTTT	CASSDTRSGSEKLFF	TRBV9	TRBJ1-4	NA	NA
TGTGCCAGCAGTCCCGGGACCACCAAGGAGACCCAGCATTTT	CASSPGTTKETQHF	TRBV7-9	TRBJ1-5	NA	NA
TGTGCCAGCAGCTTAGTTGGCAGGGAAAACACTGAAGCTTTCTTT	CASSLVGRENTEAFF	TRBV11-3	TRBJ1-1	NA	many
TGTGCCAGCAGCCCCGGGGGGGGCGCAGATACGCAGTACTTC	CASSPGGGADTQYF	TRBV7-8	TRBJ2-5	TRBD2	NA
TGCGCCAGCACCAAGACAGGGGCGACCACCGGGGAGCTGTTTTTT	CASTKTGATTGELFF	TRBV5-1	TRBJ2-2	TRBD1	many
TGTGCCAGCAGCTTAAGTCCGTCGAACACCGGGGAGCTGTTTTTT	CASSLSPSNTGELFF	TRBV7-2	TRBJ2-2	NA	many
TGTGCCAGCACCCATAGCATCCAGACGGCAGCCAACACTGAAGCTTTCTTT	CASTHSIQTAANTEAFF	TRBV11-3	TRBJ1-1	NA	many
TGTGCCAGCACCCTCCGGGGCGCCGGCTACACCTTC	CASTLRGAGYTF	TRBV7-8	TRBJ1-2	NA	NA
TGTGCCAGCAGCTTACTTCGGACGGGATTAAACTCTGGGGCCAACGTCCTGACTTTC	CASSLLRTGLNSGANVLTF	TRBV7-2	TRBJ2-6	NA	NA
TGCGCCAGCAGGGACGTCTGGGAGAAGACCGGGGAGCTGTTTTTT	CASRDVWEKTGELFF	TRBV5-1	TRBJ2-2	NA	many
TGTGCCAGCAGCTTAGGGTGGCTGAAAACTAGCACAGATACGCAGTATTTT	CASSLGWLKTSTDTQYF	TRBV7-9	TRBJ2-3	NA	NA
TGTGCCAGCAGCTTAGTTGGGGTGGGGGGCATTCAGTACTTC	CASSLVGVGGIQYF	TRBV7-8	TRBJ2-4	NA	few
TGCAGTGCTAGTACAGGTTCTGGAAACACCATATATTTT	CSASTGSGNTIYF	TRBV20-1	TRBJ1-3	NA	NA
TGTGCCAGCAGTGCTAGGACAGGGGGCTATGGCTACACCTTC	CASSARTGGYGYTF	TRBV25-1	TRBJ1-2	TRBD1	few
TGTGCCAGCAGTTTAACTTCCGGATTTGGCTCACCCCTCCACTTT	CASSLTSGFGSPLHF	TRBV12-3/TRBV12-4	TRBJ1-6	NA	many
TGTGCCAGCAGTGAATGGTCGGGGCAAAAGAAGCAGTACTTC	CASSEWSGQKKQYF	TRBV25-1	TRBJ2-7	NA	NA
TGTGCCACCAGTGATCCGGGACAGACGAACACCGGGGAGCTGTTTTTT	CATSDPGQTNTGELFF	TRBV24-1	TRBJ2-2	TRBD1	many
TGTGCCATCAAGGACGCTAACTATGGCTACACCTTC	CAIKDANYGYTF	TRBV10-3	TRBJ1-2	NA	NA
TGTGCCAGCAGTTACTCTGTCAGCGGGGCCAACGTCCTGACTTTC	CASSYSVSGANVLTF	TRBV6-5	TRBJ2-6	NA	many
TGTGCCAGCAGCAATGACAGGGGAGTTGAAGCTTTCTTT	CASSNDRGVEAFF	TRBV2	TRBJ1-1	TRBD1	NA
TGTGCCAGTAGTAACTGGGGCTACGAGCAGTACTTC	CASSNWGYEQYF	TRBV19	TRBJ2-7	NA	many
TGCAGTGCCAGTAGTCCCCGGGACAGGGCGAGCAATCAGCCCCAGCATTTT	CSASSPRDRASNQPQHF	TRBV20-1	TRBJ1-5	TRBD1	NA
TGTGCCAGTAGTTCCGGACAGTCCCTCGAGCAGTACTTC	CASSSGQSLEQYF	TRBV19	TRBJ2-7	NA	many
TGCAGTGCCCATAGCGGGAGCCTCGACGAGCAGTACTTC	CSAHSGSLDEQYF	TRBV20-1	TRBJ2-7	TRBD2	many
TGCAGCGTTGGGCTGGACAGGGGGCCGTCCTATGGCTACACCTTC	CSVGLDRGPSYGYTF	TRBV29-1	TRBJ1-2	TRBD1	many
TGTGCCAGCAGCCAAGATCAACTAGCGGGAGTCGAGCAGTACTTC	CASSQDQLAGVEQYF	TRBV4-2	TRBJ2-7	TRBD2	many
TGTGCCGGCAGCGCCGACAGGGAGGTAGATGGCTACACCTTC	CAGSADREVDGYTF	TRBV7-2	TRBJ1-2	TRBD1	NA
TGTGCCAGCACCAGGGGGGTTGAGGGCTACACCTTC	CASTRGVEGYTF	TRBV2	TRBJ1-2	TRBD1	NA
TGCAGTGCTCTCCTGGGGACAGTCTACGAGCATTTT	CSALLGTVYEHF	TRBV20-1	TRBJ1-5	TRBD1	NA
TGCAGCGTTGAACCCGGGGGCACCGGGGAGACCCAGTACTTC	CSVEPGGTGETQYF	TRBV29-1	TRBJ2-5	NA	NA
TGTGCCAGCAGTTTAATCGACAGCGAGTTCACTGAAGCTTTCTTT	CASSLIDSEFTEAFF	TRBV7-9	TRBJ1-1	NA	once
TGTGCCAGCAGCCTGACTGTGAGCTCTGGAAACACCTTC	CASSLTVSSGNTF	TRBV7-9	TRBJ1-2	NA	NA